A single sample is the source of the 6 T cell receptor beta chains below, sequenced in a study of T cell clones after liver transplantation. Method: immunoSEQ multiplex PCR; TCRdb's copy keeps in-frame clones and lacks some. The sample consists of about 33,000 clones, around 95% of them appearing once. This sample comprised CD8+ T cells from blood, obtained 12 months after liver transplant. The receptors shown here come from a human patient who received a liver transplant. Some T cells may trace back to the graft donor.

CDR3 protein: CASSQDIGLAGNEQYF. Written as DNA, the CDR3 is TGCGCCAGCAGCCAAGATATCGGACTAGCGGGAAACGAGCAGTACTTC. The chain has TRBV4-3 and TRBJ2-7, with 12 positions matching TRBD2. The CDR3 contains 16 residues. With 0 bases clipped from V and 5 bases from J, the junction kept 5 bases outside the gene matches. Per germline, CDR1 LGHNA and CDR2 YSLEER.

V usage is TRBV7-9 and J usage is TRBJ2-2; D tentatively reads TRBD1 or TRBD2 (5 bases each). This CDR3 spans 14 amino acids. CDR1 and CDR2 from the germline V gene are SEHNR and FQNEAQ (reference sequence). V was clipped by 3 bases and J by 3 bases, with 8 bases between them. The CDR3 nucleotides read TGTGCCAGCAGCTTGGGACCTTACACCGGGGAGCTGTTTTTT. This gives the protein CASSLGPYTGELFF.

The CDR3 DNA reads TGTGCCAGCAGCTTGGGGACTCGACCCTACGAGCAGTACTTC. Translated, it gives CASSLGTRPYEQYF. The gene calls are TRBV5-4 and TRBJ2-7; D may be TRBD2 (5 bases). V was clipped by 0 bases and J by 2 bases, with 9 bases between them. From germline, CDR1 is SGHNT and CDR2 YYREEE (reference sequence). The CDR3 loop spans 14 amino acids.

CDR3 nucleotides: TGTGCCAGCAGTTTACCGAGCACAGATACGCAGTATTTT. This codes for CASSLPSTDTQYF. This rearrangement joins TRBV27 to TRBJ2-3, with D hard to call. The CDR3 spans 13 residues. Germline loops: CDR1 MNHEY, CDR2 SMNVEV (reference sequence). V was pared by 2 bases and J by 0 bases, with 3 bases between.

This clone was picked up one time. This sequence joins TRBV11-3 and TRBJ2-6; no clear D gene. In germline, CDR1 is SGHNT, CDR2 YENEEA. The CDR3 totals 16 residues. Trimming removed 2 bases at V and 4 bases at J, with 12 bases between. The CDR3 DNA follows: TGTGCCAGCAGCTTACAACCCCCTGTAGGGGCCAACGTCCTGACTTTC. It encodes CASSLQPPVGANVLTF. Full variable domain (missing parts from reference TRBV11-3 and TRBJ2-6): EAGVVQSPRYKIIEKKQPVAFWCNPISGHNTLYWYLQNLGQGPELLIRYENEEAVDDSQLPKDRFSAERLKGVDSTLKIQPAELGDSAVYLCASSLQPPVGANVLTFGAGSRLTVL.

This clone was seen only a few times. This chain links TRBV5-1 with TRBJ2-3, with 10 positions matching TRBD1. CDR3 size: 15 residues. Germline CDR1 is SGHRS and CDR2 is YFSETQ. V trimming: 4 bases; J trimming: 3 bases; junction bases outside the gene matches: 5. The CDR3 region is CASSRPGQGTDTQYF. The CDR3 coding sequence is TGCGCCAGCAGCCGACCGGGACAGGGGACAGATACGCAGTATTTT. Filled out from reference TRBV5-1 and TRBJ2-3, the complete variable domain reads KAGVTQTPRYLIKTRGQQVTLSCSPISGHRSVSWYQQTPGQGLQFLFEYFSETQRNKGNFPGRFSGRQFSNSRSEMNVSTLELGDSALYLCASSRPGQGTDTQYFGPGTRLTVL.